The present T cell receptor (beta chain) was sequenced within a study of cytomegalovirus exposure and HLA in healthy donors. There are 12 residues in the CDR3. The V segment lost 8 bases and the J segment 5 bases; nucleotides outside the gene matches: 6. The germline CDR1 and CDR2 sequences are SEHNR and FQNEAQ (reference sequence). On this clone: Its antigen is as yet unknown.

Study results and caveats: A list of more than 150 TCR beta chains associated with cytomegalovirus was given. Per published reports, the classifier diagnosed cytomegalovirus status with high specificity and sensitivity. Previously analyzed data showed that most TCR beta V segments were productive at a frequency of about 87% or about 30%.

Healthy people donating bone marrow made up the donors. 60 Vbeta and 13 Jbeta primers were used in PCR. Assay used: immunoSEQ multiplex PCR; TCRdb lists only in-frame clones, some missing. The sample holds some 140,000 clones; around 75% are singletons and the top ten take 7.7%. This TCR came from a man aged 30 to 45 in good health and CMV-seropositive. J is TRBJ2-7 and V is TRBV7-9, with 7 bases fitting TRBD1. The sequencing sample was made of PBMCs. The CDR3 DNA follows: TGTGCCAGCTTAGGGGGCAGGGACGAGCAGTACTTC. As protein: CASLGGRDEQYF.